Shown below are 10 T cell receptor beta chains from a single sample sequenced in a study of regulatory T cells in long-lasting Graves disease (dated by TCRdb to the early 2020s). What the time point label conveys for this sample: persistent/refractory GD, antithyroid drugs over 5 years with positive TRAb. RNA was extracted from PBMCs in TRIzol for both TCR sequencing and RNA sequencing. The library relied on multiplex PCR. The sequencer listed for this sample is Illumina HiSeq 4000. iRepertoire HTBI primers and Arm-PCR amplification of CDR3 regions were used to construct TCR beta libraries. TCRdb trimmed the raw reads at Q25, called clones with MiXCR and kept productive beta chains. Each CDR3 protein gets just one entry, which takes the most common genes and DNA from the rows behind it. For this sample there are around 510,000 distinct CDR3 sequences; more than 20% appear just once. Jointly, the top ten make up approximately 8% of the sample.

The sequences come from peripheral blood mononuclear cells (PBMCs), collected when the disease was refractory, from a patient treated with antithyroid drugs. Receptors originate from a female donor with Graves disease.

This clonotype has only a few counts. This chain connects TRBV20-1 to TRBJ1-5, with TRBD1 identical over 7 bases. The V gene end was trimmed by 5 bases and the J gene end by 1 base; junction bases not matched to a gene: 11. The CDR3 covers 16 residues. CDR1 is DFQATT, CDR2 SNEGSKA, per germline (reference sequence). CDR3 in DNA: TGCAGTGCTGTACCTGGGGACAGCCTAAGCAATCAGCCCCAGCATTTT. Translated: CSAVPGDSLSNQPQHF.

The table lists this clonotype with a few counts. The chain links TRBV18 to TRBJ2-5; D unclear. Per the germline V gene, CDR1 is KGHSH and CDR2 is LQKENI. V lost 3 bases, J lost 4 bases, and 9 bases lay in between. The CDR3 runs to 13 residues. In DNA form, the CDR3 reads TGTGCCAGCTCACCTAATTTGGGAGAGACCCAGTACTTC. Its translation is CASSPNLGETQYF.

V and J are TRBV6-1 and TRBJ2-2, with D perhaps matching TRBD2 (5 bases). V was trimmed by 5 bases and J by 6 bases, leaving 13 bases between them. The CDR3 length is 14 residues. The germline V gene has CDR1 MNHNS and CDR2 SASEGT. For the CDR3, the DNA is TGTGCCAGCAGTCCACACCTAGCTGCCGGGGAGCTGTTTTTT. Protein sequence: CASSPHLAAGELFF.

V usage is TRBV30 and J usage is TRBJ1-3; no reliable D call. Germline V gives CDR1 GTSNPN, CDR2 SVGIG (reference sequence). Between the trimmed V and J ends, which lost 2 bases and 4 bases, there was a span of 9 bases. The CDR3 covers 13 residues. This chain's CDR3 is CAWSRSFGNTIYF. As DNA, the CDR3 is TGTGCCTGGAGTCGGTCTTTCGGAAACACCATATATTTT.

The CDR3 nucleotides read TGCGCCAGCAGCTTGGCCCCGGGGATTAATGAAAAACTGTTTTTT. Translated, it gives CASSLAPGINEKLFF. V is TRBV5-1 and J is TRBJ1-4; D uncertain. Per germline, CDR1 SGHRS and CDR2 YFSETQ. Between the trimmed V and J ends, which lost 0 bases and 4 bases, there was a span of 10 bases. The CDR3 contains 15 residues.

This clonotype came up a few times. The V call is TRBV28, the J call TRBJ1-5, with D possibly TRBD1 on 6 matching bases. The V and J ends lost 6 bases and 4 bases respectively, with 16 bases between them. Germline lookup yields CDR1 MDHEN and CDR2 SYDVKM. This CDR3 is built from 15 residues. CDR3 region: CASSYTGSGNQPQHF. In DNA, the CDR3 is TGTGCCAGCAGCTATACAGGGTCGGGTAATCAGCCCCAGCATTTT.

This chain links TRBV2 with TRBJ2-7; 9 nucleotides line up with TRBD1. The CDR3 sequence is 14 residues long. Looked up from germline, CDR1 is SNHLY and CDR2 is FYNNEI. The ends lost 4 bases at V and 3 bases at J; junction bases unmatched: 4. The CDR3, as DNA: TGTGCCAGCAGTGGAGGGACAGGGCTCTACGAGCAGTACTTC. This encodes CASSGGTGLYEQYF.

Only a few counts were recorded for this clonotype. The chain carries TRBV6-5 and TRBJ1-5; no definite D call. The length of the CDR3 is 15 residues. From germline, CDR1 is MNHEY and CDR2 SVGAGI. Trimming cost V 2 bases and J 4 bases, with 12 bases left between them. CDR3 protein: CASSYKAGRNQPQHF. Here the CDR3 DNA reads TGTGCCAGCAGTTACAAGGCCGGAAGAAATCAGCCCCAGCATTTT.

This clonotype was detected many times. The chain carries TRBV6-1 and TRBJ2-7, with D unclear. With 5 bases removed from V and 7 bases from J, the gap between germline ends came to 12 bases. Germline V lookup: CDR1 MNHNS, CDR2 SASEGT. The CDR3 consists of 12 residues. CDR3 residues: CASSRTKGEQYF. CDR3 coding DNA: TGTGCCAGCAGTCGAACAAAGGGAGAGCAGTACTTC.

This clonotype was recorded at least ten times. The V call is TRBV3-1, the J call TRBJ2-7, with 8 bases matching TRBD2. This CDR3 is built from 15 residues. The germline CDR1 and CDR2 sequences are LGHDT and YNNKEL (reference sequence). J gave up 6 bases and V 3 bases, and 10 bases lay outside the gene matches. Written as DNA, the CDR3 is TGTGCCAGCAGCCACAGCGGGAGATTGAAGCGCGAGCAGTACTTC. Translated, it gives CASSHSGRLKREQYF.